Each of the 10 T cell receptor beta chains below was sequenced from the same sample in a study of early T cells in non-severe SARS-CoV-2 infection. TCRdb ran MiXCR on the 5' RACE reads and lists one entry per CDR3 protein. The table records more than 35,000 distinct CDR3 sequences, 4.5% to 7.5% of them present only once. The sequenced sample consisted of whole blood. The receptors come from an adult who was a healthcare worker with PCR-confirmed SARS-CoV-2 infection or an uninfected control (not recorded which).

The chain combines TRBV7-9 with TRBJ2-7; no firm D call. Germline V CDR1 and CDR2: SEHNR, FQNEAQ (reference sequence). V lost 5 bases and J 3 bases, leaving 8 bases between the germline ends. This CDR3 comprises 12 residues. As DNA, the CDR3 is TGTGCCAGCAGCCCGACGCACTACGAGCAGTACTTC. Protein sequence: CASSPTHYEQYF.

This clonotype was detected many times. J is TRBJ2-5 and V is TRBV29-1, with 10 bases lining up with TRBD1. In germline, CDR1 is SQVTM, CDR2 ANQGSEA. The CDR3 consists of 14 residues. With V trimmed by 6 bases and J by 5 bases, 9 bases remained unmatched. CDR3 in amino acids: CSVARTGGLETQYF. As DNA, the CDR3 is TGCAGCGTCGCCCGGACAGGGGGGCTGGAGACCCAGTACTTC.

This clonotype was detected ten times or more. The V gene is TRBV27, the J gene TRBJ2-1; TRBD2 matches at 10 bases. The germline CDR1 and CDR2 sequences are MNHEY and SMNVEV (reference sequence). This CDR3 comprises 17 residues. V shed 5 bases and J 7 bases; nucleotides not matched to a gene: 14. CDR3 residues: CASSQRQAGGSGNEQFF. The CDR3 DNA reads TGTGCCAGCAGTCAAAGACAAGCGGGAGGGTCAGGGAATGAGCAGTTCTTC.

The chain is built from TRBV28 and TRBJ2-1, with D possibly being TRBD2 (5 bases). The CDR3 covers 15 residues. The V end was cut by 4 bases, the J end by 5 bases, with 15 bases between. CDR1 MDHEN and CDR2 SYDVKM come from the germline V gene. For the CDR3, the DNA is TGTGCCAGCAGTTCCTGGACTGGTTCCCACAATGAGCAGTTCTTC. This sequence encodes CASSSWTGSHNEQFF.

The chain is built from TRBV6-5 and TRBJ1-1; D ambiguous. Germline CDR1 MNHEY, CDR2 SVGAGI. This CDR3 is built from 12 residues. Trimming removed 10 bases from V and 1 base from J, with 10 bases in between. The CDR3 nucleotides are TGTGCCACTACATCTGGGAACACTGAAGCTTTCTTT. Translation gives CATTSGNTEAFF.

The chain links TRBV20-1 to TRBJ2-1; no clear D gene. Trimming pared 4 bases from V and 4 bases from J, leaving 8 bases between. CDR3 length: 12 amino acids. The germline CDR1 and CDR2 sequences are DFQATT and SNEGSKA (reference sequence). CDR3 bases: TGCAGTGCTAATGAGATGTACAATGAGCAGTTCTTC. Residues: CSANEMYNEQFF.

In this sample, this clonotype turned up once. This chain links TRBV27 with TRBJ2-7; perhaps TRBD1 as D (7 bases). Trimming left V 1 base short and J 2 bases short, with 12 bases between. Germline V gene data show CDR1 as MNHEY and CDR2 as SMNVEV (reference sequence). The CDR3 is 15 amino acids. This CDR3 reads CASSLWRDSTYEQYF. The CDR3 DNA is TGTGCCAGCAGTTTATGGCGGGACAGTACCTACGAGCAGTACTTC.

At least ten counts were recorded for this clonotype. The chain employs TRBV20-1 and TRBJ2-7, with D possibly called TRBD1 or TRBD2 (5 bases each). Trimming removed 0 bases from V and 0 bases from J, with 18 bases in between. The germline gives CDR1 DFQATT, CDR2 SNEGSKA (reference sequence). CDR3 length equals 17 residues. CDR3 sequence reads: CSARDTLGTVLSYEQYF. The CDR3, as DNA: TGCAGTGCTAGAGATACCTTAGGGACGGTTCTCTCCTACGAGCAGTACTTC.

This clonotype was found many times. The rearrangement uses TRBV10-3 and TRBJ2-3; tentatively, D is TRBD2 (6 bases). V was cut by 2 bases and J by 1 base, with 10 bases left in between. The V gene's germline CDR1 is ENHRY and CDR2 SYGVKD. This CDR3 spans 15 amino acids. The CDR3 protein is CAISERETGTDTQYF. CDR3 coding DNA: TGTGCCATCAGTGAGCGGGAGACGGGCACAGATACGCAGTATTTT.

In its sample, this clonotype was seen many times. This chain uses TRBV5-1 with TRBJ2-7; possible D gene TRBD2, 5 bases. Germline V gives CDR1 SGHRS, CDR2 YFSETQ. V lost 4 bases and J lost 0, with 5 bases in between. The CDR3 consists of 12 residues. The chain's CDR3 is CASSRDSYEQYF. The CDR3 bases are TGCGCCAGCAGCCGGGACTCCTACGAGCAGTACTTC.